These T cell receptor beta chains were read from a single sample in a study of radiation and T cells in renal cell carcinoma. The assay was immunoSEQ multiplex PCR, and TCRdb's table has in-frame clones only and misses some. The sample records 120,000 to 150,000 clones, roughly 85% being singletons. The source was blood, collected from a patient whose treatment included radiotherapy and nephrectomy. The receptors were sampled from a woman in her forties or fifties with renal cell carcinoma. The CDR3 runs from the conserved cysteine through the conserved F or W. A D gene is named only where the DNA matches it firmly. Clone sizes are given selectively: once, few, many, or a class where the clone is expanded.

V	D	J	length	size	CDR3	DNA
TRBV5-1	NA	TRBJ2-1	15	NA	CASSLQSRESNEQFF	TGCGCCAGCAGCCTCCAGAGCAGAGAAAGCAATGAGCAGTTCTTC
TRBV11-2	TRBD1	TRBJ1-5	15	NA	CASSLQGVGNQPQHF	TGTGCCAGCAGCCTACAGGGGGTTGGCAATCAGCCCCAGCATTTT
TRBV5-4	TRBD1	TRBJ2-7	14	NA	CASGQGSLASEQYF	TGTGCCAGCGGACAGGGGTCTCTTGCGTCCGAGCAGTACTTC
TRBV6-5	NA	TRBJ1-4	14	NA	CASRTGTSSEKLFF	TGTGCCAGCAGGACCGGGACCTCTAGCGAAAAACTGTTTTTT
TRBV7-8	NA	TRBJ2-4	17	NA	CASSLGDGREAKNIQYF	TGTGCCAGCAGCTTAGGCGATGGGCGGGAAGCCAAAAACATTCAGTACTTC
TRBV6-1	NA	TRBJ2-7	14	NA	CASRQQGSGGEQYF	TGTGCCAGCAGACAACAGGGATCCGGTGGCGAGCAGTACTTC
TRBV6-5	NA	TRBJ1-5	12	NA	CASSDINQPQHF	TGTGCCAGCAGTGATATAAATCAGCCCCAGCATTTT
TRBV7-2	NA	TRBJ2-2	15	NA	CASSLVFGNTGELFF	TGTGCCAGCAGCTTAGTTTTCGGAAACACCGGGGAGCTGTTTTTT
TRBV5-4	NA	TRBJ1-4	12	NA	CASSLEREKLFF	TGTGCCAGCAGCTTGGAAAGAGAAAAACTGTTTTTT
TRBV10-2	NA	TRBJ1-1	13	NA	CASLRAEGTEAFF	TGCGCCAGCCTCAGGGCAGAGGGCACTGAAGCTTTCTTT
TRBV9	NA	TRBJ2-3	16	NA	CASSPGIAVSTDTQYF	TGTGCCAGCAGCCCCGGGATTGCGGTTAGCACAGATACGCAGTATTTT
TRBV6-5	NA	TRBJ1-2	12	NA	CASSRGGHGYTF	TGTGCCAGCTCCCGGGGTGGCCATGGCTACACCTTC
TRBV6-5	NA	TRBJ1-6	14	NA	CASSLTGSHSPLHF	TGTGCCAGCTCCCTCACGGGCTCCCATTCACCCCTCCACTTT
TRBV5-1	TRBD1	TRBJ1-4	16	NA	CASSKLGTGGEEKLFF	TGCGCCAGCAGCAAGTTAGGGACAGGGGGCGAAGAAAAACTGTTTTTT
TRBV15	NA	TRBJ2-7	15	NA	CATSLAVRGDYEQYF	TGTGCCACCAGCCTCGCGGTCCGAGGGGACTACGAGCAGTACTTC
TRBV19	NA	TRBJ1-1	14	NA	CASRGRQGNTEAFF	TGTGCCAGTAGGGGGAGGCAGGGGAACACTGAAGCTTTCTTT
TRBV2	NA	TRBJ1-5	16	NA	CASSFASGNSNQPQHF	TGTGCCAGCAGTTTCGCGTCCGGTAATAGCAATCAGCCCCAGCATTTT
TRBV7-2	NA	TRBJ1-1	15	once	CASSPGGAQLGEAFF	TGTGCCAGCAGCCCAGGAGGGGCCCAGCTAGGGGAAGCTTTCTTT
TRBV2	TRBD1	TRBJ2-5	14	NA	CATADRRYQETQYF	TGTGCCACCGCGGACAGGCGGTACCAAGAGACCCAGTACTTC
TRBV27	TRBD2	TRBJ2-7	14	NA	CASRTSATSYEQYF	TGTGCCAGCAGGACTAGCGCGACCTCCTACGAGCAGTACTTC
TRBV28	TRBD1	TRBJ2-7	14	NA	CASRETGGSYEQYF	TGTGCCAGCAGAGAGACAGGGGGGTCCTACGAGCAGTACTTC
TRBV7-3	TRBD2	TRBJ2-2	14	NA	CASSTSGNTGELFF	TGTGCCAGCAGCACTAGCGGGAACACCGGGGAGCTGTTTTTT
TRBV9	TRBD1	TRBJ1-2	17	once	CASSTPVGDRDNYGYTF	TGTGCCAGCAGCACCCCGGTCGGGGACAGGGATAACTATGGCTACACCTTC
TRBV29-1	NA	TRBJ2-1	14	NA	CSVVGQGHYNEQFF	TGCAGCGTTGTGGGTCAGGGACACTACAATGAGCAGTTCTTC
TRBV28	NA	TRBJ1-2	12	NA	CASIGQSGGYTF	TGTGCCAGCATAGGACAGTCTGGAGGCTACACCTTC
TRBV7-9	NA	TRBJ2-3	12	few	CASSLSTDTQYF	TGTGCCAGCAGCCTTAGCACAGATACGCAGTATTTT
TRBV14	NA	TRBJ2-3	13	NA	CASSQVFSDTQYF	TGTGCCAGCAGCCAGGTCTTTTCAGATACGCAGTATTTT
TRBV4-3	NA	TRBJ2-7	17	NA	CASSQELPEEYSYEQYF	TGCGCCAGCAGCCAAGAGCTACCGGAGGAATATAGCTACGAGCAGTACTTC
TRBV18	NA	TRBJ2-3	16	NA	CASSPAFRLIADTQYF	TGTGCCAGCTCACCCGCGTTTAGGCTAATCGCAGATACGCAGTATTTT
TRBV4-3	TRBD1	TRBJ2-7	15	NA	CASSQDWDREIEQYF	TGCGCCAGCAGCCAAGATTGGGACAGGGAAATCGAGCAGTACTTC
TRBV5-4	TRBD1	TRBJ2-1	15	NA	CASSLVQGVFNEQFF	TGTGCCAGCAGCTTGGTACAGGGGGTGTTCAATGAGCAGTTCTTC
TRBV11-2	NA	TRBJ1-1	13	NA	CASSLDSNTEAFF	TGTGCCAGCAGCTTAGATTCGAACACTGAAGCTTTCTTT
TRBV5-1	TRBD1	TRBJ1-5	15	NA	CASSAGTGGNQPQHF	TGCGCCAGCAGCGCAGGGACAGGGGGCAATCAGCCCCAGCATTTT
TRBV9	NA	TRBJ1-2	14	once	CASSVGGEMSGYTF	TGTGCCAGCAGCGTAGGGGGGGAGATGAGTGGCTACACCTTC
TRBV4-1	NA	TRBJ2-7	14	few	CASSQVVRDYEQYF	TGCGCCAGCAGCCAAGTGGTCAGGGATTACGAGCAGTACTTC
TRBV7-2	TRBD1	TRBJ1-2	15	NA	CASSLASGTGYGYTF	TGTGCCAGCAGCTTAGCCTCCGGGACAGGCTATGGCTACACCTTC
TRBV30	TRBD1	TRBJ1-4	15	NA	CAWRLIDRVEEKLFF	TGTGCCTGGAGACTTATAGACAGGGTCGAGGAAAAACTGTTTTTT
TRBV4-3	NA	TRBJ2-2	15	NA	CASRWGGEGTGELFF	TGCGCCAGCAGATGGGGGGGCGAGGGCACCGGGGAGCTGTTTTTT
TRBV11-2	NA	TRBJ2-7	13	NA	CASSSDSSYEQYF	TGTGCCAGCAGCTCAGACAGCTCCTACGAGCAGTACTTC
TRBV27	TRBD1	TRBJ2-3	14	NA	CASNRQGATDTQYF	TGTGCCAGCAACCGACAGGGGGCCACAGATACGCAGTATTTT
TRBV6-1	NA	TRBJ2-5	14	few	CASSEGWTGETQYF	TGTGCCAGCAGTGAGGGGTGGACCGGGGAGACCCAGTACTTC
TRBV7-9	NA	TRBJ1-2	11	few	CASSLAGGYTF	TGTGCCAGCAGCTTAGCCGGTGGCTACACCTTC
TRBV5-1	TRBD2	TRBJ2-1	16	NA	CASSPDGTSPYNEQFF	TGCGCCAGCAGCCCCGACGGGACTAGCCCGTACAATGAGCAGTTCTTC
TRBV7-2	NA	TRBJ2-7	14	NA	CASSSYRISYEQYF	TGTGCCAGCAGCTCCTACAGGATCTCCTACGAGCAGTACTTC
TRBV2	TRBD1	TRBJ1-1	16	NA	CASSPITQGVNTEAFF	TGTGCCAGCAGTCCAATAACCCAGGGGGTGAACACTGAAGCTTTCTTT
TRBV5-6	NA	TRBJ2-1	15	NA	CASGLAGRSYNEQFF	TGTGCCAGCGGTCTGGCCGGTCGCTCCTACAATGAGCAGTTCTTC
TRBV7-2	TRBD1	TRBJ1-3	15	NA	CASSPDWGQGNTIYF	TGTGCCAGCAGCCCCGACTGGGGACAGGGAAACACCATATATTTT
TRBV9	TRBD1	TRBJ1-3	16	NA	CASSAGTGLAGNTIYF	TGTGCCAGCAGCGCCGGGACAGGGCTCGCTGGAAACACCATATATTTT